Below, one TCR beta chain is given with its context. Many counts were recorded for this clonotype. Its antigen specificity is not known. Qualities for individual bases were not recorded, and no much larger clone is one base off. The library came from RACE. Instrument on record: NextSeq 500. During library preparation, unique molecular identifiers were attached to individual cDNA molecules so that TCRs could be counted in a quantitative, reproducible way. Each blood RNA sample was used to sequence both TCR alpha and TCR beta chains. Under the source paper's analysis protocol: A median of roughly 98,000 TCRs per sample was observed, with a range of roughly 23,224 to 700,000. V, J and CDR3 annotation of the TCR reads was carried out using the Decombinator software suite. Every sample was subsampled to the same number of TCRs (28,000) for the PS versus PT1 abundance plots. TCRs were defined as expanded if absent before sensitization and observed at least eight times at the 2-week time point. Using fastp trimming at Q25 and MiXCR clonotype assembly, TCRdb reanalyzed the public sequencing data and kept in-frame beta chains. Under each unique CDR3 protein, matching rows form one entry showing the most common genes and DNA. In this record, the V and J calls reflect TCRdb's handling and not the investigators' own analysis. The sample has 75,000 to 90,000 distinct CDR3 sequences on record, 8.5% to 12% of them singletons. The leading ten clones occupy around 4.7% of the sample.

In light of the paper, this sample's time point label describes: patch test 2, 6 weeks after DPC sensitization. In the paper's terms, the treatment or condition label means: therapeutic diphenylcyclopropenone sensitization with weekly scalp DPC. At each patch-test visit, blood was drawn before the patch test was applied. To be eligible, patients had to be aged 18 to 70, diagnosed with alopecia and judged suitable for DPC therapy, while pregnant patients were excluded. Total RNA was isolated from unfractionated whole blood collected in Tempus Blood RNA tubes. The source of the sample is a study of human T cells and chemical hapten exposure (dated by TCRdb to about 2021). About the investigation overall: For sensitization, 2% DPC in acetone was applied to an approximately 2 cm by approximately 2 cm area of upper inner arm skin. Libraries were combined into a pool for sequencing, and differences in TCR yield between samples came mainly from small differences in library volumes within the pool. Throughout the roughly 24-week study period, patients were also given weekly therapeutic DPC doses on the scalp. In alopecia patients, the study followed how the peripheral blood TCR repertoire changed in vivo over primary and secondary sensitization to diphenylcyclopropenone (DPC), a hapten. Patch testing was done on the upper back using Finn chambers containing 0.01% DPC, and results were scored after 6 days according to International Contact Dermatitis Research Group standards. Blood samples were taken from patients before sensitization (week 0) and then at 2, 6 and about 24 weeks after DPC sensitization. Some 29 alopecia patients provided blood for TCR sequencing at one to four time points (pre-sensitization, 2, 6 and 24 weeks). The patient cohort, mostly female, included alopecia areata with under or over 50% scalp involvement, alopecia totalis and alopecia universalis.

V and J lose 4 bases and 2 bases, and a span of 15 bases separates them. From the germline V gene, CDR1 is SQVTM and CDR2 is ANQGSEA. There are 14 amino acids in the CDR3, from cysteine to phenylalanine inclusive. Just the 42-base CDR3 DNA is kept, in frame starting at base 1. General findings and caveats noted by the study authors: The number of TCRs above 1 in 1000 frequency did not change with DPC sensitization; there was no evidence of global repertoire structure alterations. Because all patients had alopecia, a presumed autoimmune disease, the immune response of the patients might differ from that of healthy individuals. A positive correlation was found between the number of PT1 expanded TCRs and patch test score, with significance reached at thresholds 8, 16 and 32 but not 4. After repeated subsampling, the strength of the expansion versus patch-test correlation and the threshold at which it became significant changed. Significantly more large CDR3 similarity clusters were formed by expanded TCRs than by pre-sensitization or healthy control sets, consistent with antigen-driven responses.

This receptor was identified in a woman between 45 and 65 years old with alopecia areata. Some clones in this sample may be carry-over from other donors' samples. The sample in question was whole blood, obtained in connection with sensitization to the hapten diphenylcyclopropenone (DPC). The sequence links TRBV29-1 to TRBJ2-7; no D gene can be assigned with confidence. The DNA reads as follows: TGCAGCGTTGCCCCAAGAGCTCTAACCTACGAGCAGTACTTC. Its translation reads: CSVAPRALTYEQYF.